A selection of T cell receptor beta chains follows, all from one sample in a study of human T cells and chemical hapten exposure. TCRdb processed the reads anew with MiXCR; each CDR3 protein has one entry. The table records about 120,000 distinct CDR3 sequences, roughly 8.5% of them present only once. The sample comprised whole blood. The receptors were gathered from a human donor in good health. Some clones in this sample may be carry-over from other donors' samples. CDR3s leave out the opening cysteine and the closing phenylalanine or tryptophan. The order of the fields is clone size, J gene, CDR3 length, V gene, CDR3 protein. Rows give clone size only sometimes, using once, few, many, or a class for an expanded clone.

abundance: -; j_gene: TRBJ1-3; len: 11; v_gene: TRBV6-2/TRBV6-3; CDR3aa: ATRQSSGNTIY
abundance: few; j_gene: TRBJ2-7; len: 16; v_gene: TRBV4-2; CDR3aa: ASSQVTPGPGGSYEQY
abundance: -; j_gene: TRBJ2-4; len: 13; v_gene: TRBV7-2; CDR3aa: ASSSGTSGGAIQY
abundance: many; j_gene: TRBJ1-1; len: 10; v_gene: TRBV20-1; CDR3aa: SARDSNTEAF
abundance: many; j_gene: TRBJ1-2; len: 14; v_gene: TRBV29-1; CDR3aa: SVEGVPMTANYGYT
abundance: many; j_gene: TRBJ1-6; len: 14; v_gene: TRBV12-3/TRBV12-4; CDR3aa: ASSFRGWGGNSPLH
abundance: -; j_gene: TRBJ2-3; len: 11; v_gene: TRBV29-1; CDR3aa: SARGQYTDTQY
abundance: -; j_gene: TRBJ2-3; len: 11; v_gene: TRBV5-1; CDR3aa: ASSARRQHTQY
abundance: -; j_gene: TRBJ2-1; len: 12; v_gene: TRBV9; CDR3aa: ASSVPDGHNEQF
abundance: few; j_gene: TRBJ1-2; len: 13; v_gene: TRBV12-3/TRBV12-4; CDR3aa: AIQGPHVEIYGYT
abundance: -; j_gene: TRBJ2-1; len: 11; v_gene: TRBV5-4; CDR3aa: ASTSWGVREQF
abundance: many; j_gene: TRBJ2-3; len: 12; v_gene: TRBV6-2/TRBV6-3; CDR3aa: ASIGGGSTDTQY
abundance: -; j_gene: TRBJ1-2; len: 12; v_gene: TRBV6-5; CDR3aa: ASSRQGADYGYT
abundance: many; j_gene: TRBJ1-4; len: 12; v_gene: TRBV10-2; CDR3aa: ASTPLDSNEKLF
abundance: -; j_gene: TRBJ2-7; len: 11; v_gene: TRBV12-3/TRBV12-4; CDR3aa: ASSFRGADEQY
abundance: -; j_gene: TRBJ2-1; len: 16; v_gene: TRBV7-2; CDR3aa: ASSSSGIGSSLYNEQF
abundance: -; j_gene: TRBJ2-7; len: 14; v_gene: TRBV7-9; CDR3aa: ASSRTAGQATYEQY
abundance: few; j_gene: TRBJ2-7; len: 13; v_gene: TRBV3-1; CDR3aa: ASSQTRDRPYEQY
abundance: -; j_gene: TRBJ1-5; len: 12; v_gene: TRBV20-1; CDR3aa: SAWTGTSNQPQH
abundance: many; j_gene: TRBJ2-5; len: 11; v_gene: TRBV7-2; CDR3aa: ASSPGPQETQY
abundance: -; j_gene: TRBJ2-1; len: 11; v_gene: TRBV10-3; CDR3aa: AISERGTYEQF
abundance: many; j_gene: TRBJ1-1; len: 13; v_gene: TRBV20-1; CDR3aa: SARDWDSSNTEAF
abundance: many; j_gene: TRBJ1-1; len: 11; v_gene: TRBV2; CDR3aa: ASSLDFNTEAF
abundance: many; j_gene: TRBJ1-2; len: 13; v_gene: TRBV4-3; CDR3aa: ASSQERNRVGGYT
abundance: -; j_gene: TRBJ1-1; len: 13; v_gene: TRBV5-1; CDR3aa: ASSLGIGLHTEAF
abundance: -; j_gene: TRBJ2-4; len: 13; v_gene: TRBV12-3/TRBV12-4; CDR3aa: ASSLVHLAKNIQY
abundance: many; j_gene: TRBJ1-4; len: 13; v_gene: TRBV12-3/TRBV12-4; CDR3aa: ASRVDRGPNEKLF
abundance: many; j_gene: TRBJ2-3; len: 13; v_gene: TRBV4-2; CDR3aa: ASSQERADTDTQY
abundance: -; j_gene: TRBJ2-4; len: 14; v_gene: TRBV5-6; CDR3aa: ASSLAPGRAKNIQY
abundance: few; j_gene: TRBJ2-7; len: 13; v_gene: TRBV5-1; CDR3aa: ASSDGTGSSYEQY
abundance: -; j_gene: TRBJ2-2; len: 12; v_gene: TRBV5-1; CDR3aa: ASSLGQGGGELF
abundance: many; j_gene: TRBJ1-5; len: 12; v_gene: TRBV2; CDR3aa: ASSVGTKNQPQH
abundance: many; j_gene: TRBJ2-7; len: 14; v_gene: TRBV11-2; CDR3aa: ASSIPPGQRYYEQY
abundance: many; j_gene: TRBJ1-2; len: 13; v_gene: TRBV4-1; CDR3aa: ASSYSGTGGLGYT
abundance: -; j_gene: TRBJ1-6; len: 13; v_gene: TRBV6-2/TRBV6-3; CDR3aa: ATQLPLGYNSPLH
abundance: few; j_gene: TRBJ2-1; len: 12; v_gene: TRBV24-1; CDR3aa: ATSHGTINNEQF
abundance: -; j_gene: TRBJ2-5; len: 11; v_gene: TRBV13; CDR3aa: ASSSWGQETQY
abundance: few; j_gene: TRBJ1-3; len: 13; v_gene: TRBV12-3/TRBV12-4; CDR3aa: ATRQGGSSGNTIY
abundance: many; j_gene: TRBJ1-1; len: 11; v_gene: TRBV7-9; CDR3aa: ASRKLANTEAF
abundance: -; j_gene: TRBJ2-7; len: 12; v_gene: TRBV5-1; CDR3aa: ASCSSGATYEQY
abundance: -; j_gene: TRBJ2-5; len: 11; v_gene: TRBV29-1; CDR3aa: SADSGVEETQY
abundance: many; j_gene: TRBJ2-5; len: 15; v_gene: TRBV12-3/TRBV12-4; CDR3aa: ASRETTGTTYQETQY
abundance: few; j_gene: TRBJ2-7; len: 16; v_gene: TRBV2; CDR3aa: ASSEPTGDYRHSYEQY
abundance: few; j_gene: TRBJ2-1; len: 13; v_gene: TRBV27; CDR3aa: ASSLSLAEDYEQF
abundance: few; j_gene: TRBJ2-3; len: 14; v_gene: TRBV27; CDR3aa: ASSLVAGGGADTQY